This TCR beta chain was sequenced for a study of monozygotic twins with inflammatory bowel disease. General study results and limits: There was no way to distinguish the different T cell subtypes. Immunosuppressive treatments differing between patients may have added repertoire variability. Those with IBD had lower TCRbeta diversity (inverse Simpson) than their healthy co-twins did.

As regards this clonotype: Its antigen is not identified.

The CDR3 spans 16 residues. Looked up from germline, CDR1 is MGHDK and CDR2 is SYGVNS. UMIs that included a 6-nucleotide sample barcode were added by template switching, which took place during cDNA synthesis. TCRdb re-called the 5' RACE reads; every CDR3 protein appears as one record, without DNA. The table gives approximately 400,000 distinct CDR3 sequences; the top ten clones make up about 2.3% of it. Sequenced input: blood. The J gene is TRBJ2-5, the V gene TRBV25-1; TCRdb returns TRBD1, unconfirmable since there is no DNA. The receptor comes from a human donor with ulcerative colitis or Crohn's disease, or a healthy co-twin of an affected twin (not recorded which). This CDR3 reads CASSPRPGSGQETQYF.